The 20 T cell receptor beta chains in this list originate from one sample, sequenced in a study of CD8+ T cells in alopecia areata. Extracted RNA was reverse transcribed, and the resulting cDNA served as sequencing template. Profiled with immunoSEQ multiplex PCR; TCRdb holds only in-frame clones, not every one. This table holds some 200,000 clones, 56% found once. What was sequenced was CD8+ T cells sorted from blood. All receptors derive from a human donor in good health.

V gene TRBV12-5 combines with J gene TRBJ1-5, with D maybe TRBD1 (6 bases). CDR3 length: 12 amino acids. V was pared by 7 bases and J by 9 bases, with 13 bases between. Germline CDR1 LGHNT, CDR2 FRNRAP. The CDR3 sequence is CASVGGRLPQHF. CDR3 coding DNA: TGTGCTAGTGTAGGGGGGCGCTTGCCCCAGCATTTT.

V gene TRBV4-1 combines with J gene TRBJ2-7; D possibly corresponds to TRBD2 (6 bases). The germline V gene encodes CDR1 MGHRA and CDR2 YSYEKL. Between the trimmed V and J ends, which lost 2 bases and 1 base, there was a span of 12 bases. The CDR3 has 15 residues. CDR3 DNA sequence: TGCGCCAGCAGCCAACGAAGCGGGCCTTCCTACGAGCAGTACTTC. It specifies CASSQRSGPSYEQYF.

This chain joins TRBV29-1 and TRBJ1-6; 8 bases agree with TRBD1. The CDR3 runs to 15 residues. J was trimmed by 1 base and V by 6 bases; bases with no gene match: 5. The V gene's germline CDR1 is SQVTM and CDR2 ANQGSEA. The CDR3 is CSVRTGGSYNSPLHF. The DNA of the CDR3 is TGCAGCGTCAGAACAGGGGGTTCCTATAATTCACCCCTCCACTTT. The full variable domain, in which reference TRBV29-1 and TRBJ1-6 provide the parts outside the CDR3, is SAVISQKPSRDICQRGTSLTIQCQVDSQVTMMFWYRQQPGQSLTLIATANQGSEATYESGFVIDKFPISRPNLTFSTLTVSNMSPEDSSIYLCSVRTGGSYNSPLHFGNGTRLTVT.

The genes are TRBV30 and TRBJ1-1; 7 bases are a match to TRBD1. The CDR3 contains 15 residues. The ends lost 0 bases at V and 1 base at J; junction bases unmatched: 5. Germline assignment: CDR1 GTSNPN and CDR2 SVGIG (reference sequence). The CDR3 sequence is CAWSVLGQANTEAFF. In nucleotides, the CDR3 is TGTGCCTGGAGTGTGTTAGGACAGGCGAACACTGAAGCTTTCTTT. Drawing the rest from reference TRBV30 and TRBJ1-1, the complete variable domain is SQTIHQWPATLVQPVGSPLSLECTVEGTSNPNLYWYRQAAGRGLQLLFYSVGIGQISSEVPQNLSASRPQDRQFILSSKKLLLSDSGFYLCAWSVLGQANTEAFFGQGTRLTVV.

This chain joins TRBV29-1 and TRBJ2-1; tentatively, D is TRBD2 (6 bases). The CDR3 length is 18 residues. Germline values: CDR1 SQVTM, CDR2 ANQGSEA. The V and J ends lost 3 bases and 0 bases respectively, with 21 bases between them. The CDR3 region has the DNA TGCAGCGTTGAGGGGGGATGGGGACGGGAGAGCTCCTACAATGAGCAGTTCTTC. It specifies CSVEGGWGRESSYNEQFF.

The chain joins TRBV19 to TRBJ1-1, with 7 bases identical to TRBD1. The CDR3 runs to 12 residues. The germline V gene has CDR1 LNHDA and CDR2 SQIVND (reference sequence). Trimming cost V 1 base and J 8 bases; bases outside gene matches: 1. CDR3 sequence (DNA): TGTGCCAGTAGTATAGGGGACAGAGAAGCTTTCTTT. Translated, it gives CASSIGDREAFF.

By share of the sample, this clone is large. The chain couples TRBV11-3 to TRBJ2-1; 9 bases fit TRBD2. J lost 0 bases, V lost 4 bases, and 16 bases had no gene match. The germline gives CDR1 SGHNT, CDR2 YENEEA. This CDR3 has 20 residues. DNA for the CDR3: TGTGCCAGCAGCTCTCCCCGGGGGAGCGGGGGGCCGAGCTCCTACAATGAGCAGTTCTTC. Its translation is CASSSPRGSGGPSSYNEQFF.

This sequence joins TRBV2 and TRBJ2-3, with 8 bases identical to TRBD2. Germline loops: CDR1 SNHLY, CDR2 FYNNEI. Germline trimming cut 5 bases from V and 6 bases from J; bases unmatched to any gene: 7. CDR3 length: 14 amino acids. The chain's CDR3 is CASSPRLAFDTQYF. The CDR3 region has the DNA TGTGCCAGCAGTCCGAGACTAGCGTTCGATACGCAGTATTTT.

The rearrangement links TRBV19 to TRBJ2-7; a weak D match, TRBD1 (6 bases). V dropped 5 bases and J dropped 6 bases, with 14 bases sitting between them. The CDR3 sequence is 13 residues long. Germline CDR1 reads LNHDA; CDR2 reads SQIVND (reference sequence). The CDR3 region is CASSLNQGSEQYF. DNA for the CDR3: TGTGCCAGTAGTCTTAACCAGGGGAGCGAGCAGTACTTC.

The chain carries TRBV27 and TRBJ1-2, with 12 nucleotides matching TRBD1. The J segment lost 1 base and the V segment lost 2 bases, leaving 8 bases of the junction unmatched. This CDR3 is built from 18 residues. Germline V lookup: CDR1 MNHEY, CDR2 SMNVEV (reference sequence). The CDR3 is CASSLGGTGGVGNYGYTF. The CDR3 DNA follows: TGTGCCAGCAGTTTAGGAGGGACAGGGGGCGTCGGTAACTATGGCTACACCTTC.

V gene TRBV27 combines with J gene TRBJ2-1, with D possibly matching TRBD1 (6 bases). This CDR3 region has 15 residues. The germline gives CDR1 MNHEY, CDR2 SMNVEV (reference sequence). The ends were cut back, 5 bases at V and 4 bases at J, with 15 bases in the middle. CDR3 sequence: CASSPQKGGYNEQFF. The CDR3 nucleotides read TGTGCCAGCAGTCCCCAGAAAGGGGGTTACAATGAGCAGTTCTTC.

V and J are TRBV25-1 and TRBJ2-1, with 8 bases fitting TRBD1. Looked up from germline, CDR1 is MGHDK and CDR2 is SYGVNS. The CDR3 runs 15 residues. V lost 5 bases to trimming and J lost 6 bases; unmatched junction nucleotides: 9. The CDR3, as DNA: TGTGCCAGCAGTTATCAGGGGGCGCCAGGCAATGAGCAGTTCTTC. Its protein product is CASSYQGAPGNEQFF.

The chain recombines TRBV29-1 with TRBJ2-3; the D gene could be TRBD1 or TRBD2 (5 bases each). The V end lost 1 base, the J end lost 3 bases, and 14 bases lay between the germline ends. CDR1 and CDR2 from the germline V gene are SQVTM and ANQGSEA. CDR3 length: 15 amino acids. CDR3 nucleotide sequence: TGCAGCGTTGAAGTGAGAGGGGACGGGACAGATACGCAGTATTTT. This translates into CSVEVRGDGTDTQYF.

This chain uses TRBV13 with TRBJ2-7; tentative D call: TRBD2 (5 bases). Germline CDR1 PRHDT, CDR2 FYEKMQ (reference sequence). The length of the CDR3 is 13 residues. The V and J ends lost 0 bases and 9 bases respectively, with 12 bases between them. CDR3 coding DNA: TGTGCCAGCAGCTTAGGCGCCGGGGTCGGGCAGTACTTC. Translated: CASSLGAGVGQYF.

This clone was counted between two and nine times. The sample holds other DNA sequences that translate to the same CDR3. J is TRBJ2-7 and V is TRBV29-1; TRBD1 might be the D (5 bases). CDR3 size: 12 residues. Deletions cut 3 bases from V and 3 bases from J, with 9 bases between. CDR1 is SQVTM, CDR2 ANQGSEA, per germline. CDR3 nucleotides: TGCAGCGTTGAGGTGACAGACTACGAGCAGTACTTC. This codes for CSVEVTDYEQYF.

This clone is a singleton in its sample. The rearrangement uses TRBV29-1 and TRBJ1-2; D perhaps matches TRBD1 (5 bases). The CDR3 extends over 14 amino acids. Trimming left V 1 base short and J 4 bases short, with 13 bases between. CDR1 and CDR2 from the germline V gene are SQVTM and ANQGSEA. CDR3 sequence: CSVEAAQGPYGYTF. DNA of the CDR3: TGCAGCGTTGAAGCGGCCCAGGGCCCCTATGGCTACACCTTC.

This clone was detected a few times. Written as DNA, the CDR3 is TGCGCCAGCAGCCAAGGGTCTGGGGGGCCTGGCTACACCTTC. This codes for CASSQGSGGPGYTF. The chain employs TRBV4-1 and TRBJ1-2, with D maybe TRBD1 (6 bases). Trimming removed 1 base at V and 7 bases at J, with 13 bases between. The CDR3 runs to 14 residues. Germline V lookup: CDR1 MGHRA, CDR2 YSYEKL.

The chain has TRBV29-1 and TRBJ2-3; 14 nucleotides match TRBD2. The CDR3 is 18 amino acids. Trimming cost V 7 bases and J 5 bases; bases outside gene matches: 17. The germline gives CDR1 SQVTM, CDR2 ANQGSEA. The CDR3 DNA is TGCAGCGCCAAACCATGGAACTCGGGACTAGCGGGGGTAGATACGCAGTATTTT. It encodes CSAKPWNSGLAGVDTQYF.

In nucleotides, the CDR3 is TGTGCCAGCAGCCCTAAACAGGGGGCCACAGATACGCAGTATTTT. It encodes CASSPKQGATDTQYF. J is TRBJ2-3 and V is TRBV7-9; 9 positions agree with TRBD1. CDR1 and CDR2 from the germline V gene are SEHNR and FQNEAQ (reference sequence). Trimming at V came to 5 bases and at J to 2 bases, leaving 5 bases not matched to a gene. The CDR3 totals 15 residues.

The rearrangement links TRBV11-2 to TRBJ2-7; a weak D match, TRBD1 (5 bases). Germline CDR1 reads SGHAT; CDR2 reads FQNNGV. This CDR3 comprises 13 residues. V lost 5 bases and J 3 bases, leaving 11 bases between the germline ends. CDR3: CASSGAGNYEQYF. Written as DNA, the CDR3 is TGTGCCAGCAGCGGGGCAGGGAACTACGAGCAGTACTTC. The variable domain in full, completed from reference TRBV11-2 and TRBJ2-7, reads EAGVAQSPRYKIIEKRQSVAFWCNPISGHATLYWYQQILGQGPKLLIQFQNNGVVDDSQLPKDRFSAERLKGVDSTLKIQPAKLEDSAVYLCASSGAGNYEQYFGPGTRLTVT.